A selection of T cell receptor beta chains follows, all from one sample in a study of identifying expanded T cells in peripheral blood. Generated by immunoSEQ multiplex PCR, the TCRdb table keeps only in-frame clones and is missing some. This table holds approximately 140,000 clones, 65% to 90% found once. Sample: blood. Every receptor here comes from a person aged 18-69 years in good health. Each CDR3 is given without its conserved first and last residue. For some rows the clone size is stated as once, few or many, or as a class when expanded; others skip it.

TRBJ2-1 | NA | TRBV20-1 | SASLTEQF
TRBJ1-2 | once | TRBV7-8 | ASSLAPTGGTGYT
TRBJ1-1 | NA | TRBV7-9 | ASSPTSGGRTEAF
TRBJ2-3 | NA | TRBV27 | ASSLGVPDTQY
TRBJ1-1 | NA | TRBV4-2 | ASSQDLRVTEAF
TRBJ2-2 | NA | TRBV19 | ASSASGVSGELF
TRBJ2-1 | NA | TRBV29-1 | SVEDRTGGMDEQF
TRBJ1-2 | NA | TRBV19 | ASSTSGGQANYGYT
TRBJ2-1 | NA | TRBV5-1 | ASSFLNLGEQF
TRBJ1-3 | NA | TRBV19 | ASSIPGQGIGNTIY
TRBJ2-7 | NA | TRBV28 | ASRGNVPYEQY
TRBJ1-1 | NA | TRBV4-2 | ASSQDGTSRNTEAF
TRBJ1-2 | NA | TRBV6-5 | ASSLGGTGVRGYT
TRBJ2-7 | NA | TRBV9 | ASSVGVTGVDEQY
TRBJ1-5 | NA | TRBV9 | ASSVGEGVGQPQH
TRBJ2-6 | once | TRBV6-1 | ASSGAGTGGSGANVLT
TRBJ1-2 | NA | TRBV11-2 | ASSFSRNYGYT
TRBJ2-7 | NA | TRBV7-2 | ASSSWTSGGSEQY
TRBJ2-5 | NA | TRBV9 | ASSVGQGIETQY
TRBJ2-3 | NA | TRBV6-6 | ASSPNRLNTDTQY
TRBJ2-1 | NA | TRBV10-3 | AISDGLAGDNEQF
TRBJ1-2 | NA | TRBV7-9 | ASSSTGRRVYGYT
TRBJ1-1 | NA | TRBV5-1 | ASSLGPLINTEAF
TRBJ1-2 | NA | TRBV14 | ASSPRGQGTQANYGYT
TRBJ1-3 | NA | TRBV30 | AWDRGRRGNTIY
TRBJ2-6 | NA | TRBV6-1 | ASRVLYSGANVLT
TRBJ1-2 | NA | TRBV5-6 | ASSLGFTGGSGYT
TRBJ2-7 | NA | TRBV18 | ASSPAVSYEQY
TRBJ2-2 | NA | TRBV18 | ASSPPRGYAGELF
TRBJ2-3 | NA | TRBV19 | AIGAAGTDTQY
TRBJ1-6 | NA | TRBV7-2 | ASSLDTLRNSPLH
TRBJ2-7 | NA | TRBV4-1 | ASSQLSGQMSYEQY
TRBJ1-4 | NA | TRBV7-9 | ASSLDEKLF
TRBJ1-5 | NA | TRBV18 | ASSPNRGNQPQH
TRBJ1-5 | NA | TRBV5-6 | ASSSGGRWGNQPQH
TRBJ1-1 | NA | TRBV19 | ASSLQGGDTEAF
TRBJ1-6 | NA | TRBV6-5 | ASSGTGDNSPLH
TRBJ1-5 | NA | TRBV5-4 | APRRGQPNQPQH
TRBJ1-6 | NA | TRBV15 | ATSREVSNSPLH
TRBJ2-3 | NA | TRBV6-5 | ASSYDGTDTQY
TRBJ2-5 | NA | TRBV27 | ASSGGSGTGGVKETQY
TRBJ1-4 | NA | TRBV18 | ASQGTGGDEKLF
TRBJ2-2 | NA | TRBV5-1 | ASSGTTSGGPTGELF
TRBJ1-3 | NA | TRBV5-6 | ASSLGVTAGNTIY
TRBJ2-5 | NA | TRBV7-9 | ASSPTLTAQETQY
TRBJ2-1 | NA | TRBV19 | ASRGSFYNEQF
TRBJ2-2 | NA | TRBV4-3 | ASSQDGTGRTGELF
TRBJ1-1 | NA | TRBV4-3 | ASSQLPPNGGITEAF
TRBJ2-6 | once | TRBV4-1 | ASSQDWVSGTGGANVLT
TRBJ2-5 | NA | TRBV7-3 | ASSLSGQPYQETQY
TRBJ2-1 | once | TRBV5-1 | ASSPSGSSHNEQF
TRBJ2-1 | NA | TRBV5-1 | ASSLGGGQYNEQF
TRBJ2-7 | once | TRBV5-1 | ASSPGTGNPYEQY
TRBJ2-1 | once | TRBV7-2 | ASSFLPGAYNEQF
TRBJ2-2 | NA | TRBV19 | ASSLGWVENTGELF